This T cell receptor beta chain was captured in a study of glioma-infiltrating T cells. General observations from the study: Non-neoplastic patients had below-expected tissue-blood divergence, while all gliomas exceeded expectation.

With regard to this clonotype: Its target is unknown. A much larger clone sits a single nucleotide away, making a read error possible. No conserved phenylalanine or tryptophan is present at the end of the CDR3, so a read error is the likely explanation.

Amplification of TCR alpha and beta CDR3 regions from RNA used iRepertoire nested multiplex PCR. Each CDR3 protein is one row after TCRdb ran MiXCR on the multiplex PCR reads. The repertoire includes fewer than 110,000 distinct CDR3 sequences, around 30% of them detected once, and 40% to 55% sits in the top ten. Deletions cut 7 bases from V and 3 bases from J, with 9 bases between. The length of the CDR3 is 11 residues. CDR1 is DFQATT, CDR2 SNEGSKA, per germline (reference sequence). J is TRBJ1-1 and V is TRBV20-1; a weak D match, TRBD1 (5 bases). This clonotype was sampled from a human donor with low-grade glioma or glioblastoma, undergoing nonglioma brain surgery, or in good health (not recorded which). The specimen was glioma tissue, nonneoplastic brain tissue, or PBMCs (not recorded which). The CDR3 here is CSESRDTEAFL. The CDR3 nucleotides read TGCAGTGAGAGCAGGGACACTGAAGCTTTCCTT.